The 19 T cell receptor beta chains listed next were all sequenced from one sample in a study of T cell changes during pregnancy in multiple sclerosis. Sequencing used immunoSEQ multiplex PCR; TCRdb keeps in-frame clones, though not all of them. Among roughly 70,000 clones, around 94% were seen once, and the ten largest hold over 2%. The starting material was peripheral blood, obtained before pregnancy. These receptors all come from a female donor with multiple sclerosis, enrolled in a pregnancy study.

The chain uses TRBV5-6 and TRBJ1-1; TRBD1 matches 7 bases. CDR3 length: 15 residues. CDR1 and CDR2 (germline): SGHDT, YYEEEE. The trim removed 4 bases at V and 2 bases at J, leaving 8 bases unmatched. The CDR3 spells CASSRGQIQNTEAFF. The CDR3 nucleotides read TGTGCCAGCAGCCGGGGACAGATACAAAACACTGAAGCTTTCTTT.

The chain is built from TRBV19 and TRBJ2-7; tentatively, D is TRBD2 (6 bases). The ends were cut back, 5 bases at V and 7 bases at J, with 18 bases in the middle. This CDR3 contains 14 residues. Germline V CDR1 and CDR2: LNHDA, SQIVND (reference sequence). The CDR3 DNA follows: TGTGCCAGTAGTCTAAACGTCGCTAGCGTTGAGCAGTACTTC. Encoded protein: CASSLNVASVEQYF.

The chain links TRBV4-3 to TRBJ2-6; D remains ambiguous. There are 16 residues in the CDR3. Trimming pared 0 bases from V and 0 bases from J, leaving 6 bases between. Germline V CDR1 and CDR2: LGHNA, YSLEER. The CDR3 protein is CASSQDFSSGANVLTF. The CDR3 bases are TGCGCCAGCAGCCAAGATTTTAGCTCTGGGGCCAACGTCCTGACTTTC.

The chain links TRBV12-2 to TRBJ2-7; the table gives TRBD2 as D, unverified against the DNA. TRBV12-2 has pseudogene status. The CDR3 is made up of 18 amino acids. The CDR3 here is CASRLVNKLAGFRTEQYF. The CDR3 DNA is TGTGCAAGTCGCTTAGTGAATAAGCTAGCGGGGTTTAGGACGGAGCAGTACTTC.

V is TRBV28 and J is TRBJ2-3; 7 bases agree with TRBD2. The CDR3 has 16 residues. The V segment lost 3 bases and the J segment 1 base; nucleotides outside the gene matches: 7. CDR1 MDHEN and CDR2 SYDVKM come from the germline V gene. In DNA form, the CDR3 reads TGTGCCAGCAGTTTCCCCCAGCGGGGTGGCACAGATACGCAGTATTTT. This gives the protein CASSFPQRGGTDTQYF.

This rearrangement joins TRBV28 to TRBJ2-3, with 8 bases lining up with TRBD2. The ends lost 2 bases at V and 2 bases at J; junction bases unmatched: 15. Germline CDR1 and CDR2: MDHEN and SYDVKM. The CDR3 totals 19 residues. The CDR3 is CASSLSNLLADLFTDTQYF. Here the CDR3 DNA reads TGTGCCAGCAGTTTAAGTAACTTACTAGCGGACCTTTTCACAGATACGCAGTATTTT.

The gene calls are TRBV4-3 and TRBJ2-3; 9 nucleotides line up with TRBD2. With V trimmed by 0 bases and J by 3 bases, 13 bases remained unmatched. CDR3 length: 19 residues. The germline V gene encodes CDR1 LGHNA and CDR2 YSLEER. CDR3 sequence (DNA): TGCGCCAGCAGCCAAGAAAGGGTTAGCGGGGGCTTATGGACAGATACGCAGTATTTT. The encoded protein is CASSQERVSGGLWTDTQYF.

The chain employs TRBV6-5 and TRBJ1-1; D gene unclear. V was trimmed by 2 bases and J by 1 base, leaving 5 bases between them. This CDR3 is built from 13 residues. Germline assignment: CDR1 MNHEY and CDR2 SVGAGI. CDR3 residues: CASSYAGNTEAFF. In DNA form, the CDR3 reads TGTGCCAGCAGTTACGCCGGGAACACTGAAGCTTTCTTT.

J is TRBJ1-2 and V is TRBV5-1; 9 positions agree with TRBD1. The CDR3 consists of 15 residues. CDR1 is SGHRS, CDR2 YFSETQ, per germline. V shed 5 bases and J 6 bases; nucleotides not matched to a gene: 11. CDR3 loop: CASSQRPGQGNGYTF. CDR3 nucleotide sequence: TGCGCCAGCAGTCAAAGGCCGGGACAGGGAAATGGCTACACCTTC.

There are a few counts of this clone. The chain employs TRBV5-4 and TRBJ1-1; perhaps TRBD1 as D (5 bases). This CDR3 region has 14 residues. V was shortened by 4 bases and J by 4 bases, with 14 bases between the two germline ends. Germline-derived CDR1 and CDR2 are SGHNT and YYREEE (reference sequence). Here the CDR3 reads CASSHAGGRTEAFF. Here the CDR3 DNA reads TGTGCCAGCAGCCATGCGGGGGGTCGCACTGAAGCTTTCTTT.

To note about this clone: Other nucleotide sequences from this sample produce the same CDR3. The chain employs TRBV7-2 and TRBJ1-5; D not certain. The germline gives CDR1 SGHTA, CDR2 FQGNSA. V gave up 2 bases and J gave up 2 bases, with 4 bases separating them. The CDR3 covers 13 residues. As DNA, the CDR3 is TGTGCCAGCAGCTTACAGGGCAATCAGCCCCAGCATTTT. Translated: CASSLQGNQPQHF.

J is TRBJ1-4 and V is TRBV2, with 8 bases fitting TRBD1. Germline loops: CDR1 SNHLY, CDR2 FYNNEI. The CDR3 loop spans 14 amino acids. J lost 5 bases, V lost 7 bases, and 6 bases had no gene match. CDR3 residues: CASTYGTGNEKLFF. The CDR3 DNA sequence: TGTGCCAGCACATACGGGACAGGCAATGAAAAACTGTTTTTT.

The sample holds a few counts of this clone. The CDR3 here is CASSNQGAGTEAFF. CDR3 sequence (DNA): TGTGCCAGTAGTAATCAGGGGGCCGGCACTGAAGCTTTCTTT. V and J are TRBV19 and TRBJ1-1; TRBD1 matches 8 bases. The CDR3 consists of 14 residues. The V and J ends lost 4 bases and 4 bases, in that order; junction bases with no gene match: 5. Germline loops: CDR1 LNHDA, CDR2 SQIVND (reference sequence).

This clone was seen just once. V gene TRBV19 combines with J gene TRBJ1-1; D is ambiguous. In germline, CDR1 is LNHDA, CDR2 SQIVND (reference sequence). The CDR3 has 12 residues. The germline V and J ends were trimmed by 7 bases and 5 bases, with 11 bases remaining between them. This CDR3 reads CASKFMETEAFF. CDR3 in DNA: TGTGCCAGTAAATTTATGGAGACTGAAGCTTTCTTT.

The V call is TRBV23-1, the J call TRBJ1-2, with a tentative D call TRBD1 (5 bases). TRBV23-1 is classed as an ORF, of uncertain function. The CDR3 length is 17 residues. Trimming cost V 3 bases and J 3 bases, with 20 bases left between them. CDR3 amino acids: CASSHRRRGVGHYGYTF. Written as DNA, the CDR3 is TGCGCCAGCAGTCACCGAAGGAGGGGTGTGGGCCACTATGGCTACACCTTC.

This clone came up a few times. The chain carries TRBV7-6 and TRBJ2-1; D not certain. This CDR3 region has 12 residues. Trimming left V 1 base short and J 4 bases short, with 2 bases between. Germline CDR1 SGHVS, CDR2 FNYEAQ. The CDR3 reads CASSLVYNEQFF. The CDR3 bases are TGTGCCAGCAGCTTAGTATACAATGAGCAGTTCTTC.

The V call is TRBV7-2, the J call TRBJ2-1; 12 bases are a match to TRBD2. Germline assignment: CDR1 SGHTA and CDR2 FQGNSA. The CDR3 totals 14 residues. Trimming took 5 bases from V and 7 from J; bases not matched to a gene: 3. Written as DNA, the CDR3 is TGTGCCAGCAGCGTGGGGACTAGCGGGAATGAGCAGTTCTTC. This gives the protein CASSVGTSGNEQFF.

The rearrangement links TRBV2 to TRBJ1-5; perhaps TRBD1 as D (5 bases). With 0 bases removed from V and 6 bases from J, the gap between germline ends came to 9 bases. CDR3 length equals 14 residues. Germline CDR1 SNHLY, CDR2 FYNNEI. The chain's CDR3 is CASSEARGVQPQHF. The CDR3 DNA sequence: TGTGCCAGCAGTGAAGCAAGGGGTGTTCAGCCCCAGCATTTT.

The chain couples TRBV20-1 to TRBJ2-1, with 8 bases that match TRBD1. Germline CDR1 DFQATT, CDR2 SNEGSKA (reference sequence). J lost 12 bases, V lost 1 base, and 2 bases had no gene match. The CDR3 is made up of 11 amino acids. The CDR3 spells CSARAGTGQFF. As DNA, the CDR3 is TGCAGTGCTAGAGCCGGGACAGGGCAGTTCTTC.